This T cell receptor (beta chain) was sequenced for a study of blood T cell repertoires in COVID-19. Study context: Samples of COVID-19 (acute and convalescent) were obtained from the United States, Italy and Spain. Nucleic acid was either cDNA or gDNA, and it came from T cells, B-cell-depleted T cells, or PBMCs.

In the study's own analysis: Nucleated cell number was recorded as an estimate derived from reference gene primer amplification. TCRdb keeps only in-frame clones here, not all; method: immunoSEQ multiplex PCR. Clonal size and the V and J genes are those of that table, whereas D and trimming came from the DNA. The table has just over 650,000 clones, approximately 90% seen once; the top ten hold under 0.3%. The specimen sequenced was peripheral blood. This receptor was identified in a woman under 30 with acute or convalescent COVID-19.

DNA for the CDR3: TGTGCCAGCAGGCTTCGGGACAGGCCTTTGAGCGGCTACACCTTC. Encoded protein: CASRLRDRPLSGYTF. The chain is built from TRBV6-5 and TRBJ1-2, with 8 bases fitting TRBD1. Germline V gives CDR1 MNHEY, CDR2 SVGAGI. V was clipped by 6 bases and J by 8 bases; unmatched bases: 14. The CDR3 runs to 15 residues.